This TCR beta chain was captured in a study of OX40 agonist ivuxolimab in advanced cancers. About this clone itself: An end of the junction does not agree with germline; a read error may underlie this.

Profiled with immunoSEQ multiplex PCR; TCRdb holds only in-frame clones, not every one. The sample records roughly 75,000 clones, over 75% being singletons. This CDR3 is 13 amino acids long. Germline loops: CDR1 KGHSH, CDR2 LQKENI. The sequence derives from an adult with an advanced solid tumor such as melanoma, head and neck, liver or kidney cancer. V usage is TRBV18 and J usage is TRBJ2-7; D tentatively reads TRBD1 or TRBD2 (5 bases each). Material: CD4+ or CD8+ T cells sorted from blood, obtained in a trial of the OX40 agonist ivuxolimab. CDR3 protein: CASSPEARTGGDF. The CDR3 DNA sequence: TGTGCCAGCTCACCGGAAGCCCGGACTGGGGGTGACTTC.